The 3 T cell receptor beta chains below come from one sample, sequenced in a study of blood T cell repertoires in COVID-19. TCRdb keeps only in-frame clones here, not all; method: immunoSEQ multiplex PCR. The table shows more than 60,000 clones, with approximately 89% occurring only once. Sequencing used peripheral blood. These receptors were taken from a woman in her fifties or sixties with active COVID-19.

In DNA form, the CDR3 reads TGTGCCAGCAGCTCCGGGACAAGTAACTATGGCTACACCTTC. Translating gives CASSSGTSNYGYTF. The chain joins TRBV5-5 to TRBJ1-2, with D possibly TRBD1 on 6 matching bases. The germline V gene has CDR1 SGHKS and CDR2 YYEKEE (reference sequence). Trimming removed 3 bases from V and 1 base from J, with 10 bases in between. This CDR3 has 14 residues.

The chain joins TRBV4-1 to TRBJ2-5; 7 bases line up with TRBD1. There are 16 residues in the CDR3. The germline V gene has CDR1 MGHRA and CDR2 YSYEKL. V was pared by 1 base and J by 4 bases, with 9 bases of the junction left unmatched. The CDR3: CASSQASQTGIETQYF. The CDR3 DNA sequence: TGCGCCAGCAGCCAAGCTAGCCAGACAGGGATAGAGACCCAGTACTTC.

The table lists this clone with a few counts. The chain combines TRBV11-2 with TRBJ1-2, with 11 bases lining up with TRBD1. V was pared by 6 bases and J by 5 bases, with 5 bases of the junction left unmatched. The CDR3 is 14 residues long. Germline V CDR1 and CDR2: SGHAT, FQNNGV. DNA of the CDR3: TGTGCCAGCAGGAGAGGGACAGGGGGATATGGCTACACCTTC. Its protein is CASRRGTGGYGYTF. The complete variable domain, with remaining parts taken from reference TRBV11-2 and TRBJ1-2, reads EAGVAQSPRYKIIEKRQSVAFWCNPISGHATLYWYQQILGQGPKLLIQFQNNGVVDDSQLPKDRFSAERLKGVDSTLKIQPAKLEDSAVYLCASRRGTGGYGYTFGSGTRLTVV.